These T cell receptor beta chains were read from a single sample in a study of regulatory T cells in long-lasting Graves disease. TCRdb reprocessed the multiplex PCR reads with MiXCR, giving one entry per CDR3 protein. The repertoire has about 470,000 distinct CDR3 sequences, around a fifth of them found once; the top ten carry roughly 7.7%. Sequenced here: peripheral blood mononuclear cells (PBMCs), sampled when the disease was refractory, from a patient treated with antithyroid drugs. The source of these receptors is a female donor with Graves disease. Each CDR3 is given with its conserved first and last residue. A D gene is named only where the DNA matches it firmly. The size of a clone is reported for some rows only, either as once, few or many, or as a class for expanded clones.

>TRBV19|.|14|few|TRBJ1-5
TGTGCCAGTACCATAGGGGGGGAATTTCAGCCCCAGCATTTT
CASTIGGEFQPQHF
>TRBV2|TRBD2|16|many|TRBJ2-5
TGTGCCAGCAGGTGGGGGACTAGCGGGAGAGAAGAGACCCAGTACTTC
CASRWGTSGREETQYF
>TRBV14|.|14|few|TRBJ2-7
TGTGCCAGCAGCCCGGACAGCCTAACCTACGAGCAGTACTTC
CASSPDSLTYEQYF
>TRBV4-1|.|15|.|TRBJ1-6
TGCGCCAGCAGCCAAGAATGGGGGGCCTTGACACCCCTCCACTTT
CASSQEWGALTPLHF
>TRBV20-1|.|12|few|TRBJ1-2
TGCAGTGCAAGAGAAGATAGCTATGGCTACACCTTC
CSAREDSYGYTF
>TRBV28|.|16|many|TRBJ2-7
TGTGCCAGCAGCCTGGGGACACTTGGATCGGCCTACGAGCAGTACTTC
CASSLGTLGSAYEQYF
>TRBV27|.|15|many|TRBJ1-2
TGTGCCAGCAGTCCCATAAGGGGAAGGGACTATGGCTACACCTTC
CASSPIRGRDYGYTF
>TRBV9|TRBD2|15|.|TRBJ2-5
TGTGCCAGCAGCGCCGGGGAGGGGACGCAAGAGACCCAGTACTTC
CASSAGEGTQETQYF
>TRBV5-6|.|15|few|TRBJ2-6
TGTGCCAGCAGCCTGGACATCTCTGGGGCCAACGTCCTGACTTTC
CASSLDISGANVLTF
>TRBV6-1|TRBD1|15|few|TRBJ1-1
TGTGCCAGCAGTGCTCCGGGACAGGGAAACACTGAAGCTTTCTTT
CASSAPGQGNTEAFF
>TRBV5-6|TRBD1|16|.|TRBJ2-7
TGTGCCAGCAGCTCCGATAAGAGGGACAGATGGTACGAGCAGTACTTC
CASSSDKRDRWYEQYF
>TRBV15|TRBD2|15|many|TRBJ2-5
TGTGCCACCAGCAGAGGAGGACTAGAACAAGAGACCCAGTACTTC
CATSRGGLEQETQYF
>TRBV28|.|17|many|TRBJ1-4
TGTGCCAGCAGTTTATTCGGGTTAGGACCCATGAATGAAAAACTGTTTTTT
CASSLFGLGPMNEKLFF
>TRBV13|.|14|.|TRBJ1-1
TGTGCCAGCAGCTCTCGACCGGTGATAGCTGAAGCTTTCTTT
CASSSRPVIAEAFF
>TRBV27|TRBD1|15|many|TRBJ1-2
TGTGCCAGCAGTGTCCAACAGGGGCTCGACTATGGCTACACCTTC
CASSVQQGLDYGYTF
>TRBV6-2/TRBV6-3|.|14|many|TRBJ2-7
TGTGCCAGCAGTTACCTCGGGGGTTTCCACGAGCAGTACTTC
CASSYLGGFHEQYF
>TRBV6-1|.|14|many|TRBJ2-7
TGTGCCAGCAGCCGACAGGGACTTTCCTACGAGCAGTACTTC
CASSRQGLSYEQYF
>TRBV28|TRBD1|16|.|TRBJ1-6
TGTGCCAGCAGTCTGACAGGGTGGTCCTATAATTCACCCCTCCACTTT
CASSLTGWSYNSPLHF
>TRBV6-1|TRBD1|15|many|TRBJ2-5
TGTGCCAGCAGTACCGGGACAGGGATTGATGGGACCCAGTACTTC
CASSTGTGIDGTQYF
>TRBV29-1|.|12|few|TRBJ1-1
TGCAGCGTTGACGCCGTGAACACTGAAGCTTTCTTT
CSVDAVNTEAFF
>TRBV28|TRBD2|18|many|TRBJ2-7
TGTGCCAGCAGTTTCCACACTAGCGGGGGGGCCTCTTCCTACGAGCAGTACTTC
CASSFHTSGGASSYEQYF
>TRBV6-1|TRBD2|15|many|TRBJ2-2
TGTGCCAGCAGTGAGGGAGGGGCGAACACCGGGGAGCTGTTTTTT
CASSEGGANTGELFF
>TRBV6-1|.|14|many|TRBJ1-2
TGTGCCACCCGAGGGGCGGCAGCTAACTATGGCTACACCTTC
CATRGAAANYGYTF
>TRBV20-1|TRBD2|14|.|TRBJ2-3
TGCAGTGCTAGAGATACAGCGGGATCGGATACGCAGTATTTT
CSARDTAGSDTQYF
>TRBV6-1|.|14|.|TRBJ1-1
TGTGCCAGCAGTGTTCAGGGGCCCGAAACTGAAGCTTTCTTT
CASSVQGPETEAFF
>TRBV6-1|TRBD1|13|.|TRBJ2-1
TGTGCCAGCGGGGGGACAGGTGGCAATGAGCAGTTCTTC
CASGGTGGNEQFF
>TRBV7-9|.|13|.|TRBJ2-5
TGCGCCGGCAGCCATCGCTCCGGGGGGCTATCAGTCTTC
CAGSHRSGGLSVF
>TRBV14|.|17|.|TRBJ1-2
TGTGCCAGCAGCCAAGATTGGCCCCAGACAGGAGGATATGGCTACACCTTC
CASSQDWPQTGGYGYTF